The clone carrying this TCR beta chain was counted only a few times. Antigen specificity is unknown. Every bit of the isolated RNA underwent reverse transcription, so sequencing read expressed TCRB transcripts. The table came from immunoSEQ multiplex PCR; TCRdb's copy has only in-frame clones and leaves some out. Of about 240,000 clones listed, roughly 14% are singletons. This sample was included in a study of beta chain features in type 1 diabetes. Findings and limits, study-wide: Type 1 diabetes patients showed a moderate but significant shortening of TCRB CDR3s in all four CD4+ subsets.

Germline CDR1 is SGHAT and CDR2 is FQNNGV. The CDR3 sequence is 15 residues long. V lost 4 bases and J 4 bases, leaving 17 bases between the germline ends. The TCR comes from a man in his thirties or forties with type 1 diabetes. The sequencing input was naive CD4+ T cells from blood. The chain links TRBV11-2 to TRBJ2-7; possibly TRBD2 for D (6 bases). CDR3 DNA sequence: TGTGCCAGCAGCTCCTCTCGGACTACCGTATACGAGCAGTACTTC. Protein: CASSSSRTTVYEQYF.